A single sample is the source of the 27 T cell receptor beta chains below, sequenced in a study of T cells in Graves' hyperthyroidism and ophthalmopathy. RNA transcripts yielded amplified TCR beta CDR3 regions. A first-round RT-PCR of the TCR CDR3 used the HTBI primer set. TCRdb passed the multiplex PCR reads through MiXCR, listing each CDR3 protein once. The data contain nearly 600,000 distinct CDR3 sequences, roughly 13% of them singletons. Sequencing was performed on blood. These receptors were collected from a woman in her 30s with Graves' hyperthyroidism that later progressed to Graves' ophthalmopathy.

This clonotype was detected ten times or more. V gene TRBV3-1 combines with J gene TRBJ2-5; D gene ambiguous. The V gene's germline CDR1 is LGHDT and CDR2 YNNKEL (reference sequence). The CDR3 totals 14 residues. The V gene lost 0 bases and the J gene lost 5 bases, with 10 bases spanning the gap. The CDR3, as DNA: TGTGCCAGCAGCCAAGAGGGCCACTGGGAGACCCAGTACTTC. Translation: CASSQEGHWETQYF.

The V call is TRBV5-1, the J call TRBJ1-1, with 8 bases aligning to TRBD1. V gave up 1 base and J gave up 3 bases; unmatched junction bases: 5. CDR3 length: 15 amino acids. CDR1 is SGHRS and CDR2 is YFSETQ in the germline V gene. The CDR3 reads CASSLQGARDTEAFF. The CDR3 DNA is TGCGCCAGCAGCTTGCAGGGGGCAAGGGACACTGAAGCTTTCTTT.

There are a few counts of this clonotype. The rearrangement links TRBV2 to TRBJ1-1; TRBD1 might be the D (5 bases). CDR3 length: 15 residues. Trimming stripped 3 bases from V and 3 bases from J, with 14 bases between. CDR1 is SNHLY and CDR2 is FYNNEI in the germline V gene. DNA of the CDR3: TGTGCCAGCAGTGAGGAGGGGAGGAGGGACACTGAAGCTTTCTTT. Translated: CASSEEGRRDTEAFF.

Details on this clonotype: A much larger clonotype is one base distant, so this may be a read error. This sequence joins TRBV20-1 and TRBJ1-6; a weak D match, TRBD1 (5 bases). The ends were cut back, 0 bases at V and 7 bases at J, with 10 bases in the middle. The CDR3 spans 14 residues. Germline V CDR1 and CDR2: DFQATT, SNEGSKA (reference sequence). The CDR3 reads CSARDPGSNSPLHF. The CDR3, as DNA: TGCAGTGCTAGAGATCCAGGGTCCAATTCACCCCTCCACTTT.

To note about this clonotype: This may come from a read error, since a much larger clone is one base off. CDR3 sequence reads: CVSSEQPASGNTIYF. DNA of the CDR3: TGTGTCAGCAGTGAACAGCCAGCCTCTGGAAACACCATATATTTT. This chain links TRBV6-1 with TRBJ1-3; no definite D call. Germline CDR1 and CDR2: MNHNS and SASEGT. This CDR3 spans 15 amino acids.

Notes on this clonotype: Relative to the germline gene, one junction end is altered; a read error may explain this. The CDR3 nucleotides are TGTGCCAGCGGTGAATATGCTGTTTTTCAGCCCCAGCATTTT. Protein sequence: CASGEYAVFQPQHF. V is TRBV25-1 and J is TRBJ1-5, with D unclear. Germline CDR1 and CDR2: MGHDK and SYGVNS. The CDR3 has 14 amino acids.

This clonotype was found many times. The chain links TRBV19 to TRBJ1-4, with a tentative D call TRBD1 (6 bases). Germline CDR1 is LNHDA and CDR2 is SQIVND (reference sequence). This CDR3 has 14 residues. V shed 5 bases and J shed 3 bases, with 10 bases lying between them. CDR3 residues: CASSGGPPNEKLFF. The DNA of the CDR3 is TGTGCCAGTAGTGGGGGGCCACCTAATGAAAAACTGTTTTTT.

This clonotype was observed at least ten times. The rearrangement uses TRBV30 and TRBJ2-7; 7 nucleotides agree with TRBD1. The CDR3 loop spans 14 amino acids. The trim removed 2 bases at V and 3 bases at J, leaving 7 bases unmatched. Germline lookup yields CDR1 GTSNPN and CDR2 SVGIG (reference sequence). For the CDR3, the DNA is TGTGCCTGGAGTCGACAGGGTCCTCGCTACGAGCAGTACTTC. Protein sequence: CAWSRQGPRYEQYF.

The chain links TRBV25-1 to TRBJ1-1, with D possibly matching TRBD1 (6 bases). This CDR3 is built from 13 residues. Trimming took off 11 bases at V and 0 bases at J, with 13 bases between the two ends. Germline V gives CDR1 MGHDK, CDR2 SYGVNS. CDR3 protein: CAARGLMNTEAFF. CDR3 coding DNA: TGTGCCGCCAGGGGACTTATGAACACTGAAGCTTTCTTT.

This clonotype was counted many times. This chain uses TRBV27 with TRBJ2-2; a weak D match, TRBD2 (6 bases). Trimming removed 4 bases at V and 5 bases at J, with 17 bases between. The CDR3 is 16 residues long. Germline V lookup: CDR1 MNHEY, CDR2 SMNVEV (reference sequence). CDR3 in DNA: TGTGCCAGCAGTTCCTTAACGGGAGAAGGAACCGGGGAGCTGTTTTTT. Encoded protein: CASSSLTGEGTGELFF.

The rearrangement joins TRBV11-2 to TRBJ1-2, with D possibly being TRBD1 (5 bases). CDR3 length equals 16 residues. Germline V gene data show CDR1 as SGHAT and CDR2 as FQNNGV. V gave up 5 bases and J gave up 5 bases, with 21 bases separating them. This CDR3 is CASSPHVGGSLYGYTF. CDR3 coding DNA: TGTGCCAGCAGCCCCCACGTCGGGGGATCCCTGTATGGCTACACCTTC.

This clonotype has at least ten counts. This sequence joins TRBV7-8 and TRBJ2-3; D remains unclear. CDR1 is SGHVS, CDR2 FQNEAQ, per germline. Trimming took 0 bases from V and 2 from J, leaving 12 bases between them. This CDR3 has 16 residues. The CDR3 nucleotides are TGTGCCAGCAGCTTAGCTTCCTTGGGGAACACAGATACGCAGTATTTT. Protein sequence: CASSLASLGNTDTQYF.

This clonotype showed up just a few times. The V gene is TRBV9, the J gene TRBJ1-2; 10 bases align to TRBD1. CDR3 size: 14 residues. The V segment lost 5 bases and the J segment 3 bases; nucleotides outside the gene matches: 4. The germline V gene encodes CDR1 SGDLS and CDR2 YYNGEE. CDR3 sequence: CASSMTGGDYGYTF. CDR3 nucleotides: TGTGCCAGCAGTATGACAGGGGGCGACTATGGCTACACCTTC.

This clonotype was found many times. The chain's CDR3 is CASSLGPRAYTF. The CDR3 DNA follows: TGTGCCAGCAGCTTAGGTCCCAGGGCCTACACCTTC. V is TRBV13 and J is TRBJ1-2; TRBD1 might be the D (5 bases). This CDR3 contains 12 residues. The V gene's germline CDR1 is PRHDT and CDR2 FYEKMQ (reference sequence). Trimming pared 0 bases from V and 10 bases from J, leaving 9 bases between.

The chain joins TRBV5-1 to TRBJ2-5; 15 nucleotides line up with TRBD2. V was clipped by 4 bases and J by 4 bases; unmatched bases: 5. This CDR3 contains 16 residues. CDR1 is SGHRS, CDR2 YFSETQ, per germline. The CDR3 spells CASSGGLAGGGETQYF. In nucleotides, the CDR3 is TGCGCCAGCAGCGGGGGACTAGCGGGAGGAGGAGAGACCCAGTACTTC.

This clonotype was seen at least ten times. The chain links TRBV6-2 or TRBV6-3 to TRBJ1-1, with D uncertain. This CDR3 has 12 residues. Germline V gene lookup returns CDR1 MNHEY and CDR2 SVGEGT. Between the trimmed V and J ends, which lost 9 bases and 0 bases, there was a span of 8 bases. The CDR3 spells CARKAMNTEAFF. Here the CDR3 DNA reads TGTGCCAGAAAAGCTATGAACACTGAAGCTTTCTTT.

This clonotype appeared many times. Here the CDR3 DNA reads TGTGCCAGCAGCTTAGGGGGGGTTGAGGAGACCGTTGGAAAACTGTTTTTT. Amino acid sequence: CASSLGGVEETVGKLFF. The chain employs TRBV7-2 and TRBJ1-4; maybe TRBD1 (5 bases). Trimming stripped 1 base from V and 10 bases from J, with 22 bases between. The CDR3 is 17 amino acids. CDR1 and CDR2 (germline): SGHTA, FQGNSA.

Details on this clonotype: A read error is possible here, since a much larger clone lies one base away. The CDR3 region is CAIGSSGKTIYF. The DNA for the CDR3 is TGTGCCATCGGAAGCTCTGGAAAAACCATATATTTT. The chain carries TRBV10-3 and TRBJ1-3; D is undetermined. This CDR3 has 12 residues. CDR1 is ENHRY, CDR2 SYGVKD, per germline.

This clonotype turned up a few times. The chain has TRBV5-4 and TRBJ1-2, with no clear D. Germline V lookup: CDR1 SGHNT, CDR2 YYREEE (reference sequence). The V end was cut by 4 bases, the J end by 8 bases, with 18 bases between. CDR3 length: 14 amino acids. CDR3 DNA sequence: TGTGCCAGCAGCCCATCTGCGGAGGTGGGCGGCTACACCTTC. This translates into CASSPSAEVGGYTF.

This clonotype has ten or more counts. The chain recombines TRBV20-1 with TRBJ1-1; 9 nucleotides agree with TRBD1. The CDR3 length is 12 residues. CDR1 is DFQATT, CDR2 SNEGSKA, per germline (reference sequence). CDR3 sequence (DNA): TGCAGCGCGGGACAGGGGAACACTGAAGCTTTCTTT. It translates to CSAGQGNTEAFF.

A few counts support this clonotype. This chain uses TRBV18 with TRBJ2-5, with unresolved D. This CDR3 contains 13 residues. Germline CDR1 reads KGHSH; CDR2 reads LQKENI. The ends were cut back, 0 bases at V and 6 bases at J, with 8 bases in the middle. The CDR3 loop is CASSPPSGKTQYF. CDR3 DNA: TGTGCCAGCTCACCACCGAGTGGGAAGACCCAGTACTTC.

Only a few counts were recorded for this clonotype. An end of the junction does not agree with germline; a read error may underlie this. The CDR3: CASSSSEDQPQHF. For the CDR3, the DNA is TGTGCTAGCAGCTCCTCCGAGGATCAGCCCCAGCATTTT. The V and J genes are TRBV7-7 and TRBJ1-5; the D is unclear. The germline V gene has CDR1 SSHAT and CDR2 FNYEAQ (reference sequence). The CDR3 spans 13 residues.

The chain combines TRBV7-2 with TRBJ2-3, with 11 positions matching TRBD2. J lost 5 bases, V lost 8 bases, and 6 bases had no gene match. This CDR3 is 14 amino acids long. Germline CDR1 SGHTA, CDR2 FQGNSA. DNA of the CDR3: TGTGCCAGCCGCACTAGCGGGGGAAGAGATACGCAGTATTTT. This encodes CASRTSGGRDTQYF.

This clonotype appeared many times. This rearrangement joins TRBV6-5 to TRBJ1-1; 7 bases map to TRBD1. The CDR3 is made up of 16 amino acids. CDR1 is MNHEY and CDR2 is SVGAGI in the germline V gene. V shed 0 bases and J 1 base; nucleotides not matched to a gene: 5. This CDR3 reads CASSYSVGTANTEAFF. The DNA of the CDR3 is TGTGCCAGCAGTTACTCTGTTGGGACAGCGAACACTGAAGCTTTCTTT.

This clonotype was detected only a few times. V usage is TRBV10-3 and J usage is TRBJ1-4; D is ambiguous. CDR3 length equals 15 residues. CDR1 is ENHRY, CDR2 SYGVKD, per germline. Trimming stripped 3 bases from V and 5 bases from J, with 13 bases between. The CDR3 DNA reads as TGTGCCATCAGTGAAAATCCAGGCACGAATGAAAAACTGTTTTTT. It translates to CAISENPGTNEKLFF.

The chain joins TRBV12-5 to TRBJ1-3; no reliable D call. Germline V CDR1 and CDR2: LGHNT, FRNRAP. Trimming shortened V by 4 bases and J by 8 bases, and 15 bases separated the two germline ends. There are 14 residues in the CDR3. CDR3 coding DNA: TGTGCTAGTGGTTCCCCCCCTGGGCGGGACACCATATATTTT. Encoded protein: CASGSPPGRDTIYF.

V usage is TRBV10-1 and J usage is TRBJ1-1; D is undetermined. This CDR3 spans 15 amino acids. V lost 3 bases and J 4 bases, leaving 15 bases between the germline ends. CDR1 and CDR2 from the germline V gene are WNHNN and SYGVQD (reference sequence). CDR3 sequence reads: CASSDDRVSATEAFF. The CDR3, as DNA: TGCGCCAGCAGTGACGATCGGGTATCGGCCACTGAAGCTTTCTTT.